This T cell receptor (beta chain) was captured by sequencing in a study of T cell changes during pregnancy in multiple sclerosis. Sequencing was performed with immunoSEQ multiplex PCR; in TCRdb, only in-frame clones are kept and a portion is missing. The table records 55,000 to 65,000 clones, 85% to 95% of them present only once. CDR3 length equals 14 residues. V lost 6 bases to trimming and J lost 6 bases; unmatched junction nucleotides: 7. The germline V gene has CDR1 MNHEY and CDR2 SVGAGI. The sample consisted of peripheral blood, taken after pregnancy. J is TRBJ2-1 and V is TRBV6-5; 8 bases match TRBD1. This clonotype originated in a female donor with multiple sclerosis, enrolled in a pregnancy study. The CDR3 is CASSSGQGGNEQFF. Here the CDR3 DNA reads TGTGCCAGCAGCTCCGGACAGGGTGGCAATGAGCAGTTCTTC.